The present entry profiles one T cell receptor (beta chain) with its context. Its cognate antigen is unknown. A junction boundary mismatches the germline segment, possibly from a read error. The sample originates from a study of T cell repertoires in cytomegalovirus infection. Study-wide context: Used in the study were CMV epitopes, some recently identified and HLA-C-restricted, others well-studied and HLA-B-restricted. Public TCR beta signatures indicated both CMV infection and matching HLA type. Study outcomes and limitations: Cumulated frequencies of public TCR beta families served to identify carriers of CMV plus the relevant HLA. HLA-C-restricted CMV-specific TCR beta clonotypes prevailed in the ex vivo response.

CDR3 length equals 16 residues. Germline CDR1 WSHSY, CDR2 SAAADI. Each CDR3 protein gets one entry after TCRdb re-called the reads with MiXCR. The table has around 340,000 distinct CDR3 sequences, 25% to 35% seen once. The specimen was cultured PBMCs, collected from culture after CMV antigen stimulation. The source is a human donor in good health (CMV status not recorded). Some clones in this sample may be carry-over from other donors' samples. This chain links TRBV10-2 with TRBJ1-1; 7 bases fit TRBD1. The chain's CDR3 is CASGDLTGAGYTEAFF. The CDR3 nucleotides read TGCGCCAGCGGTGACTTAACAGGGGCCGGGTACACTGAAGCTTTCTTT.